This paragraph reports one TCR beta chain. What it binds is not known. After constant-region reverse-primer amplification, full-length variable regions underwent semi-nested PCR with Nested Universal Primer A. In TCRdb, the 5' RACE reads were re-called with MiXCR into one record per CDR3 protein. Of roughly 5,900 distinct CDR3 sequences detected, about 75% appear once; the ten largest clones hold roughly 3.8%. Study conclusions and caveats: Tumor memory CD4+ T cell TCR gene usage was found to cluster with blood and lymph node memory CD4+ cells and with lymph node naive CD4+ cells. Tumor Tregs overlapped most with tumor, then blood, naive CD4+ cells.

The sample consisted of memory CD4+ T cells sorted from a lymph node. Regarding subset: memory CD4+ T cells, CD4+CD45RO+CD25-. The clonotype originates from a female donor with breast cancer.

The CDR3 reads CASSFDGNQPQHF. DNA for the CDR3: TGCGCCAGCAGCTTCGACGGGAATCAGCCCCAGCATTTT. The gene calls are TRBV5-1 and TRBJ1-5; D is unresolved. CDR3 length: 13 residues. Looked up from germline, CDR1 is SGHRS and CDR2 is YFSETQ. Trimming left V 2 bases short and J 4 bases short, with 7 bases between.